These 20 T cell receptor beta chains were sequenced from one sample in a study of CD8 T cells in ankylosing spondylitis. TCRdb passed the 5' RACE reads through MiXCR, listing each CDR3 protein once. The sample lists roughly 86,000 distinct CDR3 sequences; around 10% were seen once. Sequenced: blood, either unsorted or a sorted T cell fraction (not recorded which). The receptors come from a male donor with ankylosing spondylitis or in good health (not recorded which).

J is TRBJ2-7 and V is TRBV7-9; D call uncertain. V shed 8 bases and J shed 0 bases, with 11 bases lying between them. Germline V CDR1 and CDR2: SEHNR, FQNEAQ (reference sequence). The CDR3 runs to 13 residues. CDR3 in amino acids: CASGRGSSYEQYF. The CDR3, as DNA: TGTGCCAGCGGCCGTGGCAGCTCCTACGAGCAGTACTTC. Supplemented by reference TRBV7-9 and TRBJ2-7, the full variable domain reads DTGVSQNPRHKITKRGQNVTFRCDPISEHNRLYWYRQTLGQGPEFLTYFQNEAQLEKSRLLSDRFSAERPKGSFSTLEIQRTEQGDSAMYLCASGRGSSYEQYFGPGTRLTVT.

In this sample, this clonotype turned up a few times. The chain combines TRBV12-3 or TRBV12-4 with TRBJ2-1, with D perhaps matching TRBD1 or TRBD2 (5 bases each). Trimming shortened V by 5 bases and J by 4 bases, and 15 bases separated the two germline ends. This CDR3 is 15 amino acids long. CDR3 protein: CASSAPRDVYNEQFF. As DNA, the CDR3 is TGTGCCAGCAGTGCCCCCAGGGACGTGTACAATGAGCAGTTCTTC.

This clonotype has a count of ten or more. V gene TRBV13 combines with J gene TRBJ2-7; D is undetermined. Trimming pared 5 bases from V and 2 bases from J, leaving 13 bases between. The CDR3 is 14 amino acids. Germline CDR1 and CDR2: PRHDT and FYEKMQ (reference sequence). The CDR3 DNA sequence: TGTGCCAGCAGCCCCTTAGATGAGACCTACGAGCAGTACTTC. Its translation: CASSPLDETYEQYF.

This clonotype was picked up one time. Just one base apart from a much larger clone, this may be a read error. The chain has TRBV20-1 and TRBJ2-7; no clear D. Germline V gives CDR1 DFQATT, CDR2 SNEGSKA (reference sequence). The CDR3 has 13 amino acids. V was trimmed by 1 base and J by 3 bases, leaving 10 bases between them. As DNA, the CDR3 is TGCAGTGCTAGAGGGCCAACAAGCTACGAGCAGTACTTC. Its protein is CSARGPTSYEQYF.

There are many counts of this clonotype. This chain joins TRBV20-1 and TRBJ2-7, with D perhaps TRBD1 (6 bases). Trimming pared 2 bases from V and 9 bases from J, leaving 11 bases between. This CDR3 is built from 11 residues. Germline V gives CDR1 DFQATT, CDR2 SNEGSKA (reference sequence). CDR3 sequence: CSARIKQGQYF. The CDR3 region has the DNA TGCAGTGCTAGAATTAAACAGGGGCAGTACTTC.

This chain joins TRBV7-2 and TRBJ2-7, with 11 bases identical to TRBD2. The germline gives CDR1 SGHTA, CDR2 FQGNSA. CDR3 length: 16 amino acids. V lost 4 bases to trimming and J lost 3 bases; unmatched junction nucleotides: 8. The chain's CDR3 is CASSWELAGGYYEQYF. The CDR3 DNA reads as TGTGCCAGCAGCTGGGAGCTAGCGGGGGGCTACTACGAGCAGTACTTC.

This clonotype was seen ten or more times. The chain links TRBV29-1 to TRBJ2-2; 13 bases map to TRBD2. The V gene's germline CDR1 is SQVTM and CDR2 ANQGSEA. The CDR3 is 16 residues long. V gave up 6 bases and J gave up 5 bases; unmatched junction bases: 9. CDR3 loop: CSVRLAGGLITGELFF. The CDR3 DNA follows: TGCAGCGTGAGACTAGCGGGGGGCCTTATTACCGGGGAGCTGTTTTTT.

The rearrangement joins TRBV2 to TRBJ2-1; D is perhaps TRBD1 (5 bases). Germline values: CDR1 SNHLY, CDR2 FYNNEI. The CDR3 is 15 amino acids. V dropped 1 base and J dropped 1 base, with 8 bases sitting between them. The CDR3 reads CASSEGGGSYNEQFF. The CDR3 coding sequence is TGTGCCAGCAGTGAAGGGGGCGGATCCTACAATGAGCAGTTCTTC.

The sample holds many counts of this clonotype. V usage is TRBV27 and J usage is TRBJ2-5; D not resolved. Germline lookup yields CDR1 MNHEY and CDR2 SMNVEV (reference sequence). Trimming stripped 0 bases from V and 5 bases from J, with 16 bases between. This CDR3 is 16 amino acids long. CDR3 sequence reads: CASSLSMGEFVETQYF. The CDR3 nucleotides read TGTGCCAGCAGTTTATCGATGGGCGAGTTTGTCGAGACCCAGTACTTC.

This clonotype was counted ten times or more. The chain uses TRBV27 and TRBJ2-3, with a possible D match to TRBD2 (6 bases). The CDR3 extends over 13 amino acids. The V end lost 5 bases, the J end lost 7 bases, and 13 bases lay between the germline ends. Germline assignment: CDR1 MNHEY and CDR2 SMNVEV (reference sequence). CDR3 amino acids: CASSLRTIHTQYF. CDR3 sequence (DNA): TGTGCCAGCAGTCTGAGGACTATTCATACGCAGTATTTT.

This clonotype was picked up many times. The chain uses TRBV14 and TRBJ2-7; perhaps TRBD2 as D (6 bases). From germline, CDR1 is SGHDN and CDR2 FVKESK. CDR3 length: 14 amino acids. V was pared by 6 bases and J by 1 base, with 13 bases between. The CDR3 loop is CASRGAGSSYEQYF. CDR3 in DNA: TGTGCCAGCAGGGGTGCGGGGAGTTCCTACGAGCAGTACTTC.

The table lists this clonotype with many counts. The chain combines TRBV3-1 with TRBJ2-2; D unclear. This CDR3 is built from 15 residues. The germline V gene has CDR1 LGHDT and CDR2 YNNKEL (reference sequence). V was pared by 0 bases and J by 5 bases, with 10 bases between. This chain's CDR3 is CASSQDKTKTGELFF. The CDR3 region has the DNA TGTGCCAGCAGCCAAGATAAAACCAAGACCGGGGAGCTGTTTTTT. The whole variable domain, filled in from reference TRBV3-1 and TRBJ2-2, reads DTAVSQTPKYLVTQMGNDKSIKCEQNLGHDTMYWYKQDSKKFLKIMFSYNNKELIINETVPNRFSPKSPDKAHLNLHINSLELGDSAVYFCASSQDKTKTGELFFGEGSRLTVL.

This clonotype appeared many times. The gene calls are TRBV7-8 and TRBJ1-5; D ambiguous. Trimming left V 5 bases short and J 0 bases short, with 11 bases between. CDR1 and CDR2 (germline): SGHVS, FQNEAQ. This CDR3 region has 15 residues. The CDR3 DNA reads TGTGCCAGCAGCCTCGACGGATATAGCAATCAGCCCCAGCATTTT. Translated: CASSLDGYSNQPQHF.

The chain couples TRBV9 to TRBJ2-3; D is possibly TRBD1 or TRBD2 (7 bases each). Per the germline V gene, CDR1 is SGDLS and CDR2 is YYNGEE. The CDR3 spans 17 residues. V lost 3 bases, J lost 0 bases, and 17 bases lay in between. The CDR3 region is CASSAQGGGSSTDTQYF. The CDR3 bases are TGTGCCAGCAGCGCCCAGGGGGGGGGGAGTAGCACAGATACGCAGTATTTT.

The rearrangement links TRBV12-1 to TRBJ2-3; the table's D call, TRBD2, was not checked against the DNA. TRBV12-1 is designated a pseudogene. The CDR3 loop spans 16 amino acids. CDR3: CASSFKRGGSTDTQFF. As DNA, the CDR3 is TGTGCCAGCAGCTTCAAGCGGGGGGGGAGCACAGATACGCAGTTTTTT.

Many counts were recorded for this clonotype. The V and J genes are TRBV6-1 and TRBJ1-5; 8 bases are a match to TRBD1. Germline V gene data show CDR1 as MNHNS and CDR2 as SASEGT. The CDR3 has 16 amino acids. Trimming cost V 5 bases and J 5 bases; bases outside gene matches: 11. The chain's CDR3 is CASSLPQGAKDQPQHF. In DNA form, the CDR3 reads TGTGCCAGCAGTCTCCCCCAGGGGGCGAAGGATCAGCCCCAGCATTTT.

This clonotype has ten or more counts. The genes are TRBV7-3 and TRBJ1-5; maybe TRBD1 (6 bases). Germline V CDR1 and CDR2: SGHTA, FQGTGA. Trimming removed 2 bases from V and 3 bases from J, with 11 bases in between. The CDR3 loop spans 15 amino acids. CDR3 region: CASSLRTVNNQPQHF. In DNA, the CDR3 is TGTGCCAGCAGCTTACGGACAGTTAACAATCAGCCCCAGCATTTT.

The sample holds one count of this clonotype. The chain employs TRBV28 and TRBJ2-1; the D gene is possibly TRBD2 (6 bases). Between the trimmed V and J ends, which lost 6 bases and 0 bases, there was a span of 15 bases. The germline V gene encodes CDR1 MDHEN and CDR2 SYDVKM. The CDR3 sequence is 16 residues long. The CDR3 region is CASSQGGDSSYNEQFF. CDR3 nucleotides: TGTGCCAGCAGCCAGGGCGGGGATAGCTCCTACAATGAGCAGTTCTTC. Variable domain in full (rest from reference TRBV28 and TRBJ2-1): DVKVTQSSRYLVKRTGEKVFLECVQDMDHENMFWYRQDPGLGLRLIYFSYDVKMKEKGDIPEGYSVSREKKERFSLILESASTNQTSMYLCASSQGGDSSYNEQFFGPGTRLTVL.

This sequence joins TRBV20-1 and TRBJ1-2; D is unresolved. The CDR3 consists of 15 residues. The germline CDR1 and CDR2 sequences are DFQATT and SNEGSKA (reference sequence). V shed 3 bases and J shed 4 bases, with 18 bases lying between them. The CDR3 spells CSASSGGKDGYGYTF. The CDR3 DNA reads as TGCAGTGCTAGCTCGGGAGGGAAAGACGGCTATGGCTACACCTTC.

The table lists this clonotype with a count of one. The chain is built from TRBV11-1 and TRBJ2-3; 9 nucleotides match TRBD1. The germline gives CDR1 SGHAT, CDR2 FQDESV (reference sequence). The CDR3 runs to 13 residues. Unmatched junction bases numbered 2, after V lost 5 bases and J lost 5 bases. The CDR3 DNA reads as TGTGCCAGCAGCGCGGACAGGGGAGATACGCAGTATTTT. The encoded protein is CASSADRGDTQYF.